These 24 T cell receptor beta chains were sequenced from one sample in a study of blood T cell repertoires in COVID-19. The protocol was immunoSEQ multiplex PCR, while the TCRdb copy is restricted to in-frame clones and leaves out a portion. This table has around 70,000 clones, 70% to 90% appearing once. Sequencing used peripheral blood. These receptors were taken from a man in his thirties or forties with acute or convalescent COVID-19.

The count of this clone is one. The chain joins TRBV5-4 to TRBJ2-6; 12 bases are a match to TRBD2. V was pared by 4 bases and J by 4 bases, with 12 bases of the junction left unmatched. This CDR3 comprises 19 residues. Germline loops: CDR1 SGHNT, CDR2 YYREEE (reference sequence). CDR3 region: CASSPTLAGGVWGANVLTF. The DNA for the CDR3 is TGTGCCAGCAGCCCTACGCTAGCGGGAGGGGTGTGGGGGGCCAACGTCCTGACTTTC. Full variable domain (rest looked up from reference TRBV5-4 and TRBJ2-6): ETGVTQSPTHLIKTRGQQVTLRCSSQSGHNTVSWYQQALGQGPQFIFQYYREEENGRGNFPPRFSGLQFPNYSSELNVNALELDDSALYLCASSPTLAGGVWGANVLTFGAGSRLTVL.

The chain links TRBV7-6 to TRBJ2-3; a possible D gene is TRBD2 (6 bases). CDR1 and CDR2 (germline): SGHVS, FNYEAQ. Trimming shortened V by 3 bases and J by 8 bases, and 15 bases separated the two germline ends. This CDR3 is built from 14 residues. CDR3 sequence (DNA): TGTGCCAGCAGCTTGGGGCAGGAGGGTCCTACGCAGTATTTT. Translated, it gives CASSLGQEGPTQYF.

V and J are TRBV28 and TRBJ1-2, with 7 bases fitting TRBD1. Losses at the gene ends were 11 bases for V and 7 bases for J; bases not matched to a gene: 13. Germline loops: CDR1 MDHEN, CDR2 SYDVKM. This CDR3 is 13 amino acids long. The chain's CDR3 is CAGGRGGGFGYTF. The CDR3 DNA is TGTGCCGGGGGACGTGGAGGGGGCTTTGGCTACACCTTC.

This clone was seen just once. The rearrangement uses TRBV7-3 and TRBJ2-1; D gene ambiguous. CDR1 is SGHTA and CDR2 is FQGTGA in the germline V gene. V lost 2 bases, J lost 7 bases, and 12 bases lay in between. The CDR3 runs to 14 residues. CDR3 nucleotide sequence: TGTGCCAGCAGCTTAGTCGGCAGGAATAATGAGCAGTTCTTC. It yields the protein CASSLVGRNNEQFF.

The gene calls are TRBV5-8 and TRBJ1-2; a weak D match, TRBD1 (5 bases). CDR3 size: 15 residues. V gave up 1 base and J gave up 3 bases, with 13 bases separating them. CDR1 is SGHTS, CDR2 YDEGEE, per germline. CDR3 in DNA: TGTGCCAGCAGCTTGACAGGACGAGTGGACTATGGCTACACCTTC. Protein: CASSLTGRVDYGYTF.

The chain is built from TRBV29-1 and TRBJ2-7; 11 positions match TRBD2. Unmatched junction bases numbered 3, after V lost 6 bases and J lost 2 bases. CDR1 and CDR2 from the germline V gene are SQVTM and ANQGSEA. The CDR3 is made up of 13 amino acids. CDR3 amino acids: CSVSLAGAYEQYF. CDR3 DNA: TGCAGCGTCTCACTAGCGGGAGCCTACGAGCAGTACTTC.

The chain links TRBV19 to TRBJ2-1; D is undetermined. Germline CDR1 is LNHDA and CDR2 is SQIVND (reference sequence). V lost 1 base and J 4 bases, leaving 5 bases between the germline ends. CDR3 size: 13 residues. The CDR3 region is CASSIALYNEQFF. The CDR3, as DNA: TGTGCCAGTAGTATAGCCCTTTACAATGAGCAGTTCTTC.

The chain recombines TRBV11-3 with TRBJ1-2; tentatively, D is TRBD1 (6 bases). The CDR3 totals 14 residues. Trimming cost V 5 bases and J 3 bases, with 13 bases left between them. Germline lookup yields CDR1 SGHNT and CDR2 YENEEA. DNA for the CDR3: TGTGCCAGCAGCCCCTTGACAGGCTACTATGGCTACACCTTC. Its translation: CASSPLTGYYGYTF.

Here the CDR3 reads CASSRGGGDTGELFF. CDR3 DNA: TGTGCCAGTAGTCGTGGGGGAGGCGACACCGGGGAGCTGTTTTTT. The chain combines TRBV19 with TRBJ2-2; TRBD2 is a possible D gene (6 bases). Germline V gives CDR1 LNHDA, CDR2 SQIVND (reference sequence). This CDR3 spans 15 amino acids. The V gene lost 5 bases and the J gene lost 3 bases, with 13 bases spanning the gap.

The chain carries TRBV7-9 and TRBJ1-2; D is unresolved. V lost 7 bases and J 1 base, leaving 16 bases between the germline ends. Germline CDR1 is SEHNR and CDR2 is FQNEAQ (reference sequence). The CDR3 is made up of 15 amino acids. CDR3 residues: CASKIMGNINYGYTF. As DNA, the CDR3 is TGTGCCAGCAAGATTATGGGCAACATTAACTATGGCTACACCTTC.

The count of this clone is one. The chain carries TRBV5-4 and TRBJ2-5; TRBD1 might be the D (5 bases). This CDR3 is 15 amino acids long. Germline V CDR1 and CDR2: SGHNT, YYREEE (reference sequence). V was shortened by 4 bases and J by 5 bases, with 18 bases between the two germline ends. CDR3 loop: CASSPSPQGRETQYF. The CDR3 DNA sequence: TGTGCCAGCAGCCCGTCGCCCCAGGGCCGTGAGACCCAGTACTTC. The full variable domain, with the rest looked up from reference TRBV5-4 and TRBJ2-5, is ETGVTQSPTHLIKTRGQQVTLRCSSQSGHNTVSWYQQALGQGPQFIFQYYREEENGRGNFPPRFSGLQFPNYSSELNVNALELDDSALYLCASSPSPQGRETQYFGPGTRLLVL.

This clone has just a few counts. The rearrangement uses TRBV9 and TRBJ2-2; 8 bases fit TRBD2. Germline CDR1 and CDR2: SGDLS and YYNGEE. The junction had 6 bases not matched to a gene; V was cut back by 3 bases and J by 2 bases. The CDR3 runs 16 residues. The CDR3, as DNA: TGTGCCAGCAGCGCCTCTAGCGGGTTTAACACCGGGGAGCTGTTTTTT. Encoded protein: CASSASSGFNTGELFF.

This clone was counted once. The V and J genes are TRBV24-1 and TRBJ2-3, with D perhaps TRBD1 (5 bases). Germline V gene sequence: CDR1 KGHDR, CDR2 SFDVKD. The V end was cut by 1 base, the J end by 2 bases, with 9 bases between. CDR3 size: 15 residues. The CDR3 DNA follows: TGTGCCACCAGTGATTTAAAGGACACCACAGATACGCAGTATTTT. It codes for CATSDLKDTTDTQYF.

This clone appeared a single time. This chain connects TRBV5-8 to TRBJ2-7; D possibly corresponds to TRBD1 (6 bases). V was clipped by 7 bases and J by 4 bases, with 15 bases between them. CDR1 and CDR2 from the germline V gene are SGHTS and YDEGEE. The CDR3 extends over 13 amino acids. The CDR3 region has the DNA TGTGCCAGCTTTATTGACAGGAGGTACGAGCAGTACTTC. It is translated as CASFIDRRYEQYF.

The gene calls are TRBV28 and TRBJ1-2; maybe TRBD1 (5 bases). V was pared by 3 bases and J by 8 bases, with 13 bases between. This CDR3 comprises 13 residues. Germline loops: CDR1 MDHEN, CDR2 SYDVKM. This chain's CDR3 is CASSFLGGYGYTF. The DNA of the CDR3 is TGTGCCAGCAGTTTTTTGGGGGGTTACGGCTACACCTTC.

This clone was counted between two and nine times. The chain recombines TRBV6-5 with TRBJ1-1; possibly TRBD1 for D (5 bases). CDR1 is MNHEY, CDR2 SVGAGI, per germline. V lost 5 bases to trimming and J lost 5 bases, with 12 bases between them. This CDR3 has 13 amino acids. DNA for the CDR3: TGTGCCAGCAGTCCGACAGAGGCAACTGAAGCTTTCTTT. Residues: CASSPTEATEAFF.

The J gene is TRBJ2-5, the V gene TRBV6-2 or TRBV6-3; 7 bases align to TRBD2. V dropped 2 bases and J dropped 4; count of bases not matched to a gene: 7. The CDR3 covers 15 residues. Germline assignment: CDR1 MNHEY and CDR2 SVGEGT. CDR3 region: CASSYPISGSETQYF. CDR3 sequence (DNA): TGTGCCAGCAGTTACCCGATTAGCGGGTCAGAGACCCAGTACTTC.

V and J are TRBV6-2 or TRBV6-3 and TRBJ2-5; the D gene is possibly TRBD1 (6 bases). V lost 5 bases and J 5 bases, leaving 21 bases between the germline ends. Germline CDR1 reads MNHEY; CDR2 reads SVGEGT. The CDR3 runs 16 residues. This CDR3 is CASSHPRDKRQETQYF. The CDR3 region has the DNA TGTGCCAGCAGTCACCCCCGGGACAAAAGGCAGGAGACCCAGTACTTC.

The V call is TRBV7-2, the J call TRBJ2-1; D might be TRBD2 (6 bases). Germline loops: CDR1 SGHTA, CDR2 FQGNSA. Trimming removed 6 bases at V and 7 bases at J, with 16 bases between. This CDR3 is built from 14 residues. The CDR3 DNA follows: TGTGCCAGCAGGGGGGACTCCCTTCGGAATGAGCAGTTCTTC. Translated, it gives CASRGDSLRNEQFF.

The chain combines TRBV6-6 with TRBJ2-7; the match to TRBD2 covers 8 bases. V was pared by 6 bases and J by 2 bases, with 15 bases of the junction left unmatched. Germline-derived CDR1 and CDR2 are MNHNY and SVGAGI (reference sequence). CDR3 size: 17 residues. The CDR3 region is CASRRYPRAGEAYEQYF. CDR3 DNA: TGTGCCAGCAGACGATACCCCAGAGCGGGAGAAGCCTACGAGCAGTACTTC.

V is TRBV24-1 and J is TRBJ2-2, with D tentatively TRBD1 (6 bases). CDR1 and CDR2 (germline): KGHDR, SFDVKD. The CDR3 contains 16 residues. V was cut by 0 bases and J by 7 bases, with 14 bases left in between. The CDR3 DNA is TGTGCCACCAGTGATTTGCAAAGGGGGAGACACGGGGAGCTGTTTTTT. Protein product: CATSDLQRGRHGELFF.

The chain couples TRBV19 to TRBJ1-5; D is undetermined. V was shortened by 11 bases and J by 0 bases, with 8 bases between the two germline ends. CDR1 and CDR2 from the germline V gene are LNHDA and SQIVND (reference sequence). The CDR3 runs to 12 residues. The CDR3 reads CAASYSNQPQHF. The CDR3 coding sequence is TGTGCCGCAAGCTATAGCAATCAGCCCCAGCATTTT.

The chain carries TRBV9 and TRBJ2-7; the match to TRBD1 covers 9 bases. In germline, CDR1 is SGDLS, CDR2 YYNGEE. This CDR3 region has 15 residues. V lost 0 bases and J lost 4; bases outside the gene matches: 5. Here the CDR3 DNA reads TGTGCCAGCAGCGTAGGTGGACAGGGGCTGTACGAGCAGTACTTC. Residues: CASSVGGQGLYEQYF.

CDR3 nucleotides: TGCAGCGTTTTTTTTGGGTGGGGAGGGGTCCAGTACTTC. It is translated as CSVFFGWGGVQYF. The rearrangement joins TRBV29-1 to TRBJ2-5, with 7 nucleotides matching TRBD2. Unmatched junction bases numbered 13, after V lost 5 bases and J lost 10 bases. The CDR3 has 13 amino acids. The germline gives CDR1 SQVTM, CDR2 ANQGSEA.